Listed below are T cell receptor beta chains from one sample, sequenced in a study of identical twins. In TCRdb, the 5' RACE reads were re-called with MiXCR into one record per CDR3 protein. The profile shows about 500,000 distinct CDR3 sequences, over 11% of them singletons. These same data were also listed under a study on yellow fever vaccine responses in identical twins.

Specimen: CD4+ T cells sorted from blood. The source of these receptors is a woman under 30 in good health. Each CDR3 is given with its conserved first and last residue. Expanded clones get a size class; other rows say once, few or many, or leave the size out.

clone size: few
V gene: TRBV3-1
CDR3 protein: CASSHGRGGGTGEQYF

clone size: few
V gene: TRBV29-1
CDR3 protein: CSVKRNREGPYEQYF

clone size: once
V gene: TRBV9
CDR3 protein: CASSVSGTLNTEAFF

clone size: -
V gene: TRBV4-1
CDR3 protein: CASSNRGQDTGELFF

clone size: -
V gene: TRBV6-5
CDR3 protein: CASSYVRGNTGELFF

clone size: -
V gene: TRBV7-8
CDR3 protein: CASSLARGGNIQYF

clone size: few
V gene: TRBV20-1
CDR3 protein: CSARSLDRNIQYF

clone size: few
V gene: TRBV29-1
CDR3 protein: CSAPGGTGELFF

clone size: -
V gene: TRBV2
CDR3 protein: CASIRRTGGNEKLFF

clone size: many
V gene: TRBV29-1
CDR3 protein: CSVVGLAGILNEQFF

clone size: -
V gene: TRBV5-5
CDR3 protein: CASSRGPGQLAYEQYF

clone size: few
V gene: TRBV28
CDR3 protein: CASSSTGERQYGYTF

clone size: -
V gene: TRBV10-3
CDR3 protein: CAISVGQGADTQYF

clone size: -
V gene: TRBV12-3/TRBV12-4
CDR3 protein: CASSISGRGTDTQYF

clone size: -
V gene: TRBV5-1
CDR3 protein: CASSSAGTGMVTEQYF

clone size: few
V gene: TRBV6-1
CDR3 protein: CASSRQSANTGELFF

clone size: many
V gene: TRBV3-1
CDR3 protein: CASSNDPRSNEQFF

clone size: few
V gene: TRBV5-1
CDR3 protein: CASSPRDMGSYEQYF

clone size: -
V gene: TRBV14
CDR3 protein: CASSQNLGQGFNTEAFF

clone size: many
V gene: TRBV20-1
CDR3 protein: CSAGTSGRKKETQYF

clone size: -
V gene: TRBV20-1
CDR3 protein: CSARDLRGLAGAGETQYF

clone size: -
V gene: TRBV3-1
CDR3 protein: CASSHTGVGNEQFF

clone size: few
V gene: TRBV7-2
CDR3 protein: CASRFYGTGGGYTF

clone size: few
V gene: TRBV20-1
CDR3 protein: CSARDQRGSGANVLTF

clone size: -
V gene: TRBV28
CDR3 protein: CASSMQRGRAFF

clone size: -
V gene: TRBV20-1
CDR3 protein: CSARGQGKSYGYTF

clone size: -
V gene: TRBV13
CDR3 protein: CASSLLLADFDEQFF

clone size: few
V gene: TRBV5-4
CDR3 protein: CASSPRGGINEAFF

clone size: few
V gene: TRBV20-1
CDR3 protein: CSGRGQGDTQYF

clone size: few
V gene: TRBV2
CDR3 protein: CASRGTDSPLHF

clone size: -
V gene: TRBV2
CDR3 protein: CASSAGQVTGELFF

clone size: -
V gene: TRBV6-5
CDR3 protein: CASSYSLGQGNEKLFF

clone size: many
V gene: TRBV20-1
CDR3 protein: CSARTGQGAYEQYF

clone size: -
V gene: TRBV14
CDR3 protein: CASSQTENTYNEQFF

clone size: few
V gene: TRBV4-3
CDR3 protein: CASSQDSGGIGNTIYF

clone size: few
V gene: TRBV29-1
CDR3 protein: CSVAGREMSTNTEAFF

clone size: -
V gene: TRBV20-1
CDR3 protein: CSASFVGRETQYF

clone size: -
V gene: TRBV6-2/TRBV6-3
CDR3 protein: CASSYSGSRKAQYF

clone size: -
V gene: TRBV2
CDR3 protein: CASRKGLAGSGETQYF

clone size: -
V gene: TRBV20-1
CDR3 protein: CSASRTGGDSPLHF

clone size: -
V gene: TRBV5-5
CDR3 protein: CASSLVPGLSSYNEQFF

clone size: few
V gene: TRBV19
CDR3 protein: CASSPVEGMNQPQHF

clone size: many
V gene: TRBV4-3
CDR3 protein: CASSQDTGGYNEQFF

clone size: many
V gene: TRBV6-2/TRBV6-3
CDR3 protein: CASSYSPPWGIYNEQFF

clone size: -
V gene: TRBV4-3
CDR3 protein: CASSQEGVGEETQYF

clone size: few
V gene: TRBV7-6
CDR3 protein: CASSLTSRTYEQYF

clone size: few
V gene: TRBV28
CDR3 protein: CASSFIRLAGKQETQYF

clone size: -
V gene: TRBV6-1
CDR3 protein: CASSHPGQGSNQPQHF

clone size: -
V gene: TRBV15
CDR3 protein: CATSAPGTGGNEQFF

clone size: -
V gene: TRBV19
CDR3 protein: CASSSHLGQETQYF

clone size: -
V gene: TRBV7-9
CDR3 protein: CASSLPSKLRGDTQYF

clone size: few
V gene: TRBV5-1
CDR3 protein: CASSLVAGVYNEQFF

clone size: many
V gene: TRBV12-3/TRBV12-4
CDR3 protein: CASSTTLTDTQYF

clone size: -
V gene: TRBV20-1
CDR3 protein: CSGAAPWGYGYTF

clone size: -
V gene: TRBV29-1
CDR3 protein: CSVETGGARKNNEQFF

clone size: -
V gene: TRBV29-1
CDR3 protein: CSVGTGPQETQYF

clone size: -
V gene: TRBV6-5
CDR3 protein: CASSGPDYEQYF